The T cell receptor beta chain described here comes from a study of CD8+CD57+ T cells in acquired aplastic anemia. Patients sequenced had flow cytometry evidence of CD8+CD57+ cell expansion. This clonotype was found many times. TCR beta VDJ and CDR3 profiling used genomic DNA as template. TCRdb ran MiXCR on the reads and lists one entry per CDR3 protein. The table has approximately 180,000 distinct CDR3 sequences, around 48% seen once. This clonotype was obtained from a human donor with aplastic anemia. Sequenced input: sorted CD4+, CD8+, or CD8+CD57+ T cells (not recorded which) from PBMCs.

This CDR3 is CASTKTGGNTEAFF. CDR3 nucleotides: TGTGCCAGTACGAAGACAGGGGGGAACACTGAAGCTTTCTTT. The chain couples TRBV6-5 to TRBJ1-1; 9 nucleotides line up with TRBD1. J was trimmed by 1 base and V by 9 bases; bases with no gene match: 6. The CDR3 has 14 residues. Germline V gene data show CDR1 as MNHEY and CDR2 as SVGAGI.